These 25 T cell receptor beta chains were all obtained from the same sample, sequenced in a study of cytomegalovirus exposure and HLA in healthy donors. The PCR used 60 Vbeta and 13 Jbeta primers. Generated by immunoSEQ multiplex PCR, the TCRdb table keeps only in-frame clones and is missing some. The table has roughly 150,000 clones, 80% seen once. Sequencing was carried out using PBMCs. The receptors shown here come from a male donor in good health and CMV-seronegative.

V gene TRBV5-6 combines with J gene TRBJ1-6; D is ambiguous. Trimming stripped 4 bases from V and 6 bases from J, with 14 bases between. Germline CDR1 is SGHDT and CDR2 is YYEEEE. There are 15 residues in the CDR3. This chain's CDR3 is CASSAGWGFNSPLHF. CDR3 bases: TGTGCCAGCAGCGCGGGGTGGGGTTTTAATTCACCCCTCCACTTT.

This sequence joins TRBV5-4 and TRBJ2-7; tentatively, D is TRBD1 (6 bases). Germline CDR1 SGHNT, CDR2 YYREEE (reference sequence). The CDR3 runs 14 residues. V lost 3 bases to trimming and J lost 7 bases, with 17 bases between them. CDR3 DNA: TGTGCCAGCAGCTCCCCTGTGGGGGCGGAAGAGCAGTACTTC. As protein: CASSSPVGAEEQYF. Supplemented by reference TRBV5-4 and TRBJ2-7, the full variable domain reads ETGVTQSPTHLIKTRGQQVTLRCSSQSGHNTVSWYQQALGQGPQFIFQYYREEENGRGNFPPRFSGLQFPNYSSELNVNALELDDSALYLCASSSPVGAEEQYFGPGTRLTVT.

The V call is TRBV27, the J call TRBJ2-5; 7 nucleotides line up with TRBD1. With 3 bases clipped from V and 7 bases from J, the junction kept 8 bases outside the gene matches. CDR1 is MNHEY and CDR2 is SMNVEV in the germline V gene (reference sequence). The CDR3 sequence is 14 residues long. The CDR3 DNA is TGTGCCAGCAGTTTTGCCCGACCAGGGGGGACCCAGTACTTC. As protein: CASSFARPGGTQYF.

This rearrangement joins TRBV5-1 to TRBJ2-1, with 14 bases aligning to TRBD2. J lost 0 bases, V lost 4 bases, and 9 bases had no gene match. Germline CDR1 SGHRS, CDR2 YFSETQ. The CDR3 runs to 19 residues. This chain's CDR3 is CASSPGLAGAKSSYNEQFF. CDR3 DNA: TGCGCCAGCAGCCCGGGACTAGCGGGGGCTAAGAGCTCCTACAATGAGCAGTTCTTC.

The chain employs TRBV7-2 and TRBJ2-1; tentative D call: TRBD1 (5 bases). The ends were cut back, 2 bases at V and 10 bases at J, with 21 bases in the middle. The CDR3 is 16 amino acids. Germline-derived CDR1 and CDR2 are SGHTA and FQGNSA. In DNA, the CDR3 is TGTGCCAGCAGCTTATGGGGCCAAGCCCCCCTTGGGGAGCAGTTCTTC. It yields the protein CASSLWGQAPLGEQFF. The variable domain in full, completed from reference TRBV7-2 and TRBJ2-1, reads GAGVSQSPSNKVTEKGKDVELRCDPISGHTALYWYRQSLGQGLEFLIYFQGNSAPDKSGLPSDRFSAERTGGSVSTLTIQRTQQEDSAVYLCASSLWGQAPLGEQFFGPGTRLTVL.

The chain employs TRBV4-3 and TRBJ1-6, with 7 bases lining up with TRBD1. V lost 0 bases and J lost 9; bases outside the gene matches: 8. The CDR3 is made up of 16 amino acids. Germline CDR1 reads LGHNA; CDR2 reads YSLEER. CDR3 protein: CASSQEFGDSISPLHF. The CDR3, as DNA: TGCGCCAGCAGCCAAGAATTCGGGGACAGTATTTCACCCCTCCACTTT.

The chain uses TRBV5-1 and TRBJ2-2, with a weak D call TRBD1 (5 bases). Trimming took off 0 bases at V and 6 bases at J, with 9 bases between the two ends. CDR1 is SGHRS and CDR2 is YFSETQ in the germline V gene. CDR3 size: 14 residues. CDR3 protein: CASSLAMGPGELFF. For the CDR3, the DNA is TGCGCCAGCAGCTTGGCCATGGGGCCCGGGGAGCTGTTTTTT.

The chain recombines TRBV6-5 with TRBJ1-1; D is ambiguous. V was pared by 6 bases and J by 2 bases, with 4 bases between. This CDR3 is built from 11 residues. Per the germline V gene, CDR1 is MNHEY and CDR2 is SVGAGI. The CDR3: CASRHNTEAFF. The CDR3 DNA reads as TGTGCCAGCAGACATAACACTGAAGCTTTCTTT.

The V gene is TRBV20-1, the J gene TRBJ1-1; D is unresolved. Trimming cost V 7 bases and J 14 bases, with 20 bases left between them. The CDR3 totals 11 residues. Germline loops: CDR1 DFQATT, CDR2 SNEGSKA (reference sequence). CDR3 DNA: TGCAGTGTTAGCGGCGACACCGATTTCTTCTTT. Residues: CSVSGDTDFFF.

This chain uses TRBV4-2 with TRBJ1-4, with 7 bases fitting TRBD1. The CDR3 runs to 16 residues. Looked up from germline, CDR1 is LGHNA and CDR2 is YNFKEQ. V gave up 3 bases and J gave up 3 bases; unmatched junction bases: 7. The chain's CDR3 is CASSHRQGTSNEKLFF. In nucleotides, the CDR3 is TGTGCCAGCAGCCACCGACAGGGTACATCTAATGAAAAACTGTTTTTT.

CDR3 sequence: CASSKDRGPYEQYF. CDR3 DNA sequence: TGTGCCAGTAGTAAAGACAGGGGTCCCTACGAGCAGTACTTC. The chain is built from TRBV19 and TRBJ2-7; 8 bases agree with TRBD1. Germline V gene data show CDR1 as LNHDA and CDR2 as SQIVND (reference sequence). CDR3 length: 14 residues. Germline trimming cut 4 bases from V and 2 bases from J; bases unmatched to any gene: 4.

The V and J genes are TRBV19 and TRBJ1-1, with 9 nucleotides matching TRBD1. V shed 11 bases, J shed 1 base, and the junction held 14 bases outside the gene matches. The CDR3 is 16 residues long. Germline CDR1 LNHDA, CDR2 SQIVND (reference sequence). CDR3 protein: CALNAGTGYGNTEAFF. Written as DNA, the CDR3 is TGTGCCTTAAACGCCGGGACAGGGTATGGGAACACTGAAGCTTTCTTT.

A single count supports this clone. The chain is built from TRBV10-3 and TRBJ1-5; a possible D gene is TRBD1 (5 bases). The CDR3 length is 14 residues. Germline V CDR1 and CDR2: ENHRY, SYGVKD. The V end was cut by 2 bases, the J end by 6 bases, with 11 bases between. CDR3 nucleotides: TGTGCCATCAGTGAGGGGGCGCAGCGTCAGCCCCAGCATTTT. Its protein product is CAISEGAQRQPQHF.

The rearrangement uses TRBV4-3 and TRBJ1-3; D is ambiguous. Trimming stripped 0 bases from V and 10 bases from J, with 13 bases between. Germline CDR1 and CDR2: LGHNA and YSLEER. CDR3 size: 14 residues. Written as DNA, the CDR3 is TGCGCCAGCAGCCAAGATCACGGCCAGGCGACCATATATTTT. Amino acid sequence: CASSQDHGQATIYF.

On this clone: One junction end disagrees with the germline gene, perhaps due to a read error. The chain couples TRBV6-6 to TRBJ2-2; 7 positions match TRBD1. This CDR3 has 15 amino acids. Germline loops: CDR1 MNHNY, CDR2 SVGAGI (reference sequence). CDR3 protein: CANSYRGGVAGELFF. In DNA, the CDR3 is TGTGCCAACAGTTACAGGGGCGGAGTCGCCGGGGAGCTGTTTTTT.

The chain has TRBV27 and TRBJ2-7, with D tentatively TRBD1 (6 bases). The ends were cut back, 5 bases at V and 2 bases at J, with 13 bases in the middle. Germline V gene sequence: CDR1 MNHEY, CDR2 SMNVEV (reference sequence). The CDR3 sequence is 14 residues long. The chain's CDR3 is CASSRPGHTYEQYF. The CDR3 DNA reads TGTGCCAGCAGTCGCCCGGGACATACCTACGAGCAGTACTTC.

This sequence joins TRBV6-6 and TRBJ2-3; 9 positions match TRBD1. From germline, CDR1 is MNHNY and CDR2 SVGAGI (reference sequence). The V and J ends lost 6 bases and 6 bases, in that order; junction bases with no gene match: 10. The CDR3 runs to 15 residues. CDR3 amino acids: CASRYEQGAADTQYF. CDR3 DNA: TGTGCCAGCAGATACGAACAGGGGGCAGCGGATACGCAGTATTTT.

CDR3 nucleotides: TGTGCCAGCAGCGCTGACAGGGCCGAGCAGTACTTC. Residues: CASSADRAEQYF. The chain couples TRBV7-9 to TRBJ2-7, with TRBD1 matching 7 bases. Germline trimming cut 5 bases from V and 6 bases from J; bases unmatched to any gene: 4. The length of the CDR3 is 12 residues. Germline lookup yields CDR1 SEHNR and CDR2 FQNEAQ (reference sequence).

The chain is built from TRBV5-6 and TRBJ1-6; D is possibly TRBD1 (6 bases). Germline V gene sequence: CDR1 SGHDT, CDR2 YYEEEE. V lost 2 bases to trimming and J lost 6 bases, with 12 bases between them. This CDR3 has 15 amino acids. The CDR3 DNA follows: TGTGCCAGCAGCTTCGGACAGCTAATTAATTCACCCCTCCACTTT. As protein: CASSFGQLINSPLHF.

This chain joins TRBV4-3 and TRBJ2-5; TRBD2 matches 9 bases. Trimming at V came to 3 bases and at J to 2 bases, leaving 10 bases not matched to a gene. CDR3 length equals 17 residues. Germline CDR1 reads LGHNA; CDR2 reads YSLEER. In DNA, the CDR3 is TGCGCCAGCAGCCACCCAGGGGTAGCGGGAGAGCAAGAGACCCAGTACTTC. Translation gives CASSHPGVAGEQETQYF.

The J gene is TRBJ2-5, the V gene TRBV5-4; D possibly corresponds to TRBD1 (6 bases). The CDR3 loop spans 16 amino acids. Deletions cut 0 bases from V and 4 bases from J, with 16 bases between. Germline loops: CDR1 SGHNT, CDR2 YYREEE (reference sequence). Here the CDR3 reads CASSLAGVGRGETQYF. In DNA form, the CDR3 reads TGTGCCAGCAGCTTGGCCGGTGTTGGCAGGGGAGAGACCCAGTACTTC. The full variable domain, with the rest looked up from reference TRBV5-4 and TRBJ2-5, is ETGVTQSPTHLIKTRGQQVTLRCSSQSGHNTVSWYQQALGQGPQFIFQYYREEENGRGNFPPRFSGLQFPNYSSELNVNALELDDSALYLCASSLAGVGRGETQYFGPGTRLLVL.

V usage is TRBV13 and J usage is TRBJ2-7; D is perhaps TRBD2 (5 bases). Germline CDR1 reads PRHDT; CDR2 reads FYEKMQ (reference sequence). The CDR3 consists of 12 residues. Trimming left V 0 bases short and J 7 bases short, with 7 bases between. The CDR3 loop reads CASSLGRREQYF. CDR3 in DNA: TGTGCCAGCAGCTTAGGTCGGAGGGAGCAGTACTTC.

J is TRBJ2-7 and V is TRBV5-4; perhaps TRBD1 as D (6 bases). V was clipped by 0 bases and J by 4 bases, with 11 bases between them. This CDR3 is 14 amino acids long. CDR1 SGHNT and CDR2 YYREEE come from the germline V gene (reference sequence). DNA for the CDR3: TGTGCCAGCAGCTTGGCTGGAAGGGGGTACGAGCAGTACTTC. Its translation: CASSLAGRGYEQYF.

The chain links TRBV6-1 to TRBJ1-2; no definite D call. The germline V and J ends were trimmed by 2 bases and 8 bases, with 18 bases remaining between them. CDR3 size: 15 residues. Germline V lookup: CDR1 MNHNS, CDR2 SASEGT. The DNA of the CDR3 is TGTGCCAGCAGTGAAACCTTTTGGGCGGGAGGCGGCTACACCTTC. Its protein product is CASSETFWAGGGYTF.

The genes are TRBV7-9 and TRBJ2-1, with a tentative D call TRBD1 (6 bases). CDR1 is SEHNR and CDR2 is FQNEAQ in the germline V gene (reference sequence). The CDR3 loop spans 17 amino acids. V gave up 1 base and J gave up 6 bases, with 19 bases separating them. The CDR3 sequence is CASSLDQGKVLSNEQFF. For the CDR3, the DNA is TGTGCCAGCAGCTTAGATCAGGGGAAGGTCTTATCCAATGAGCAGTTCTTC.